A selection of T cell receptor beta chains follows, all from one sample in a study of CD8 T cells in Susac syndrome. TCRdb re-analysed the immunoSEQ multiplex PCR reads in MiXCR, keeping a single row per CDR3 protein. The sample carries approximately 150,000 distinct CDR3 sequences, roughly 94% recorded once. The sequenced sample was CD4+ T cells from PBMCs. These receptors were obtained from a human donor in good health. Each CDR3 is given with its conserved first and last residue. The D gene is left open where the match is weak. Size tells how often a clone was seen (once, few, many) or the class of an expanded clone, and some rows leave it out.

j_call clone_size d_call v_call cdr3_aa cdr3_nt
TRBJ2-7 . TRBD1 TRBV29-1 CSVRPGTGSSYEQYF TGCAGCGTTCGCCCGGGGACAGGCAGCTCCTACGAGCAGTACTTC
TRBJ2-1 . . TRBV6-2/TRBV6-3 CASRQSAYNEQFF TGTGCCAGCAGACAAAGCGCTTACAATGAGCAGTTCTTC
TRBJ2-2 . . TRBV27 CASSLKGWAPGELFF TGTGCCAGCAGTTTAAAGGGGTGGGCCCCCGGGGAGCTGTTTTTT
TRBJ2-6 . . TRBV30 CAQAGSGANVLTF TGTGCCCAGGCCGGTTCTGGGGCCAACGTCCTGACTTTC
TRBJ1-2 . . TRBV5-1 CASSLAPDSSWGGYTF TGCGCCAGCAGCTTGGCTCCGGACAGCTCTTGGGGTGGCTACACCTTC
TRBJ2-3 . . TRBV2 CASSQSGISTDTQYF TGTGCCAGCAGTCAATCCGGGATTAGCACAGATACGCAGTATTTT
TRBJ2-5 . . TRBV19 CASSIAERETQYF TGTGCCAGTAGTATAGCGGAGCGAGAGACCCAGTACTTC
TRBJ1-5 once TRBD1 TRBV20-1 CSASLGTDYSNQPQHF TGCAGTGCTAGTTTAGGGACAGATTATAGCAATCAGCCCCAGCATTTT
TRBJ2-7 . . TRBV3-1 CASSQRDLSYEQYF TGTGCCAGCAGCCAGCGGGATCTCTCCTACGAGCAGTACTTC
TRBJ1-2 . . TRBV9 CASSGGTSEAYGYTF TGTGCCAGCAGCGGGGGGACCTCGGAGGCCTATGGCTACACCTTC
TRBJ1-5 once TRBD1 TRBV10-3 CAITRTEGAYSNQPQHF TGTGCCATCACCCGGACAGAGGGGGCCTATAGCAATCAGCCCCAGCATTTT
TRBJ2-7 . TRBD2 TRBV20-1 CSARDPGGRTNEQYF TGCAGTGCTAGAGATCCGGGCGGGAGAACCAACGAGCAGTACTTC
TRBJ1-1 . . TRBV20-1 CSARAALGTEAFF TGCAGTGCAAGAGCAGCTCTGGGAACTGAAGCTTTCTTT
TRBJ2-7 . . TRBV21-1 CASSKPRDSSYEQYF TGTGCCAGCAGCAAGCCACGGGACAGCTCCTACGAGCAGTACTTC
TRBJ2-1 . . TRBV5-1 CASSLILQGRGNEQFF TGCGCCAGCAGCTTAATCCTACAGGGAAGGGGGAATGAGCAGTTCTTC
TRBJ2-1 . TRBD2 TRBV2 CASSRLAGSYNEQFF TGTGCCAGCAGTCGACTAGCGGGCTCCTACAATGAGCAGTTCTTC
TRBJ2-3 . . TRBV7-6 CASSSPPSSTDTQYF TGTGCCAGCAGCTCCCCGCCGAGCAGCACAGATACGCAGTATTTT
TRBJ2-4 once . TRBV27 CASNGSGRTKNIQYF TGTGCCAGCAACGGGAGTGGAAGGACCAAAAACATTCAGTACTTC
TRBJ2-7 . TRBD2 TRBV29-1 CSVEDLLAGVEQYF TGCAGCGTTGAAGATCTTCTAGCGGGAGTTGAGCAGTACTTC
TRBJ2-6 . TRBD2 TRBV20-1 CSAKKAGGPSGANVLTF TGCAGTGCTAAGAAGGCGGGAGGGCCGAGTGGGGCCAACGTCCTGACTTTC
TRBJ1-1 . . TRBV27 CASSTTPNTEAFF TGTGCCAGCAGTACTACACCGAACACTGAAGCTTTCTTT
TRBJ2-1 . . TRBV20-1 CSARGGLAGEQFF TGCAGTGCTAGAGGGGGGCTAGCTGGTGAGCAGTTCTTC
TRBJ1-2 . TRBD1 TRBV5-1 CASSTGQVYDGYTF TGCGCCAGCAGCACGGGACAGGTCTATGATGGCTACACCTTC
TRBJ1-2 . . TRBV6-2/TRBV6-3 CASSYEGFYGYTF TGTGCCAGCAGTTACGAGGGATTCTATGGCTACACCTTC
TRBJ2-5 . TRBD2 TRBV5-1 CASSSTGTSPLRETQYF TGCGCCAGCAGCTCAACCGGGACTAGTCCGTTAAGGGAGACCCAGTACTTC
TRBJ2-1 . TRBD2 TRBV11-2 CASSNGGGNEQFF TGTGCCAGCAGCAACGGGGGGGGCAATGAGCAGTTCTTC
TRBJ2-1 . TRBD1 TRBV6-5 CASNGQGNEQFF TGTGCCAGCAACGGACAGGGGAATGAGCAGTTCTTC
TRBJ1-2 once . TRBV14 CASSAWEQRLSNGYTF TGTGCCAGCAGCGCCTGGGAACAGCGGCTGTCCAATGGCTACACCTTC
TRBJ2-1 . . TRBV11-2 CASSPLVGGLEFF TGTGCCAGCAGCCCCCTTGTAGGAGGACTTGAGTTCTTC
TRBJ2-5 once . TRBV3-1 CASSQELILGQETQYF TGTGCCAGCAGCCAAGAGCTAATTCTAGGTCAAGAGACCCAGTACTTC
TRBJ2-7 . . TRBV3-1 CASSPGGLEQYF TGTGCCAGCAGCCCCGGGGGGCTCGAGCAGTACTTC
TRBJ1-1 . . TRBV6-5 CASSYGGSEGTEAFF TGTGCCAGCAGTTACGGGGGCAGTGAGGGGACTGAAGCTTTCTTT
TRBJ2-7 few TRBD2 TRBV7-2 CASSLAVSYEQYF TGTGCCAGCAGTCTAGCGGTCTCCTACGAGCAGTACTTC
TRBJ2-1 . . TRBV2 CASKSGLRGWGEQFF TGTGCCAGCAAATCGGGGCTACGCGGGTGGGGTGAGCAGTTCTTC
TRBJ2-5 . TRBD1 TRBV5-4 CASSKTGLETQYF TGTGCCAGCAGCAAGACAGGGTTGGAGACCCAGTACTTC
TRBJ2-2 . . TRBV7-8 CASSHRTGGTGELFF TGTGCCAGCAGCCATAGGACTGGAGGCACCGGGGAGCTGTTTTTT
TRBJ1-1 . . TRBV5-1 CASSLVSVGTEAFF TGCGCCAGCAGCTTGGTATCGGTCGGCACTGAAGCTTTCTTT
TRBJ2-5 once TRBD2 TRBV5-1 CASSTGLAGMETQYF TGCGCCAGCAGCACTGGACTAGCGGGAATGGAGACCCAGTACTTC
TRBJ1-2 . . TRBV2 CASRETVGYTF TGTGCCAGCAGGGAGACAGTCGGCTACACCTTC
TRBJ2-3 . TRBD2 TRBV20-1 CSARDPLSGSPDTQYF TGCAGTGCTAGAGATCCCCTAAGCGGGAGCCCAGATACGCAGTATTTT
TRBJ1-5 . . TRBV15 CATSRDPWAYSNQPQHF TGTGCCACCAGCAGAGATCCCTGGGCTTATAGCAATCAGCCCCAGCATTTT
TRBJ2-1 . . TRBV2 CASSDGSYNEQFF TGTGCCAGCAGTGACGGGAGCTACAATGAGCAGTTCTTC
TRBJ2-1 . TRBD2 TRBV7-2 CASSLVSGIYNEQFF TGTGCCAGCAGCTTGGTTAGCGGGATCTACAATGAGCAGTTCTTC
TRBJ1-5 . TRBD1 TRBV6-5 CASSYRTGSNQPQHF TGTGCCAGCAGTTACCGGACAGGGTCTAATCAGCCCCAGCATTTT
TRBJ2-2 few TRBD1 TRBV5-4 CASSRGQGNTGELFF TGTGCCAGCAGCCGTGGACAGGGAAACACCGGGGAGCTGTTTTTT
TRBJ2-7 few . TRBV20-1 CSARVGDEQYF TGCAGTGCTAGAGTGGGGGACGAGCAGTACTTC
TRBJ1-4 . TRBD1 TRBV9 CASSAGQGATRKKLFF TGTGCCAGCAGCGCCGGACAGGGGGCTACGCGGAAAAAACTGTTTTTT
TRBJ2-1 . . TRBV3-1 CASSQVDFADNEQFF TGTGCCAGCAGCCAAGTGGATTTCGCTGACAATGAGCAGTTCTTC
TRBJ2-7 . TRBD1 TRBV9 CASSVEAGGSYEQYF TGTGCCAGCAGCGTAGAGGCAGGGGGTTCCTACGAGCAGTACTTC
TRBJ1-4 . TRBD1 TRBV30 CAWSAGTAKNEKLFF TGTGCCTGGAGCGCGGGGACAGCGAAGAATGAAAAACTGTTTTTT
TRBJ2-3 few . TRBV28 CASSSDRRTGDTQYF TGTGCCAGCAGTTCCGATAGACGTACTGGAGATACGCAGTATTTT
TRBJ1-4 . . TRBV12-3/TRBV12-4 CASSQTGRLFF TGTGCCAGCAGCCAAACAGGGAGACTGTTTTTT
TRBJ1-3 . . TRBV9 CASRNNPSSGNTIYF TGTGCCAGCCGGAACAATCCGAGCTCTGGAAACACCATATATTTT
TRBJ2-2 . TRBD2 TRBV5-1 CASSRSGRTGELFF TGCGCCAGCAGCCGCAGCGGGAGAACCGGGGAGCTGTTTTTT
TRBJ1-5 . TRBD1 TRBV28 CASSPGQGAYQPQHF TGTGCCAGCAGCCCGGGACAGGGGGCCTATCAGCCCCAGCATTTT
TRBJ2-5 . . TRBV20-1 CSASGPTMTETQYF TGCAGTGCTTCCGGGCCAACCATGACTGAGACCCAGTACTTC
TRBJ2-7 . TRBD1 TRBV10-3 CAISEGTGINYEQYF TGTGCCATCAGTGAGGGGACAGGGATTAACTACGAGCAGTACTTC
TRBJ2-3 once . TRBV2 CASRSYESTDTQYF TGTGCCAGCAGATCCTATGAAAGCACAGATACGCAGTATTTT
TRBJ2-1 . . TRBV3-1 CASSHSGEQFF TGTGCCAGCAGCCATAGCGGTGAGCAGTTCTTC
TRBJ1-2 . . TRBV30 CAWTPDVYGYTF TGTGCCTGGACCCCAGACGTGTATGGCTACACCTTC